These T cell receptor beta chains were read from a single sample in a study of T-cell memory formation after mild COVID-19. Using its own MiXCR run on the 5' RACE reads, TCRdb lists one record per CDR3 protein. Among around 260,000 distinct CDR3 sequences, 15% to 20% were seen once, and the ten largest hold around 23%. Sequencing was done on a sample of PBMCs or a T cell subset sorted from them (not recorded which). All receptors come from a man aged 18 to 30 who had mild COVID-19 (a few samples of this study predate the infection). Cell type and time point are not known. Both conserved end residues are part of each CDR3. A D gene is named only where the DNA matches it firmly. Clone sizes are given selectively: once, few, many, or a class where the clone is expanded.

CDR3 | DNA | J | D | size | V
CASSQLPGGGNSPLHF | TGTGCCAGCTCACAACTACCAGGGGGCGGCAATTCACCCCTCCACTTT | TRBJ1-6 | TRBD1 | few | TRBV18
CASSQVGTDTQYF | TGTGCCAGCAGCCAGGTGGGCACAGATACGCAGTATTTT | TRBJ2-3 | - | many | TRBV3-1
CASRGIWDRFYF | TGTGCCAGCAGGGGGATCTGGGACAGGTTTTACTTC | TRBJ2-7 | TRBD1 | few | TRBV7-8
CASSQAMPSGNILLSEQFF | TGCGCCAGCAGCCAAGCAATGCCTAGCGGGAATATTTTGCTTAGTGAGCAGTTCTTC | TRBJ2-1 | TRBD2 | many | TRBV4-1
CASSKQAVLHSPLHF | TGTGCCAGCAGTAAACAGGCGGTTCTACATTCACCCCTCCACTTT | TRBJ1-6 | - | few | TRBV6-2/TRBV6-3
CASSRPTGGSYNEQFF | TGTGCCAGCAGCCGCCCGACAGGGGGCTCCTACAATGAGCAGTTCTTC | TRBJ2-1 | TRBD1 | - | TRBV3-1
CAISGAVGQPQHF | TGTGCCATCAGTGGGGCGGTTGGTCAGCCCCAGCATTTT | TRBJ1-5 | - | - | TRBV10-3
CSARDRGLGTEAFF | TGCAGTGCTAGAGACAGGGGATTGGGCACTGAAGCTTTCTTT | TRBJ1-1 | - | - | TRBV20-1
CASSRTTGTGFTDTQYF | TGTGCCAGCAGTCGAACTACCGGGACAGGGTTCACAGATACGCAGTATTTT | TRBJ2-3 | TRBD1 | few | TRBV25-1
CSARSGDRQPQHF | TGCAGTGCTAGATCGGGGGATCGGCAGCCCCAGCATTTT | TRBJ1-5 | - | few | TRBV20-1
CASSLSPGQGYNEQFF | TGTGCCAGCAGTTTATCGCCCGGACAAGGATACAATGAGCAGTTCTTC | TRBJ2-1 | - | - | TRBV27
CAISESNGSYEQYF | TGTGCCATCAGTGAGTCAAACGGCTCCTACGAGCAGTACTTC | TRBJ2-7 | - | few | TRBV10-3
CSVEENNYEQYF | TGCAGCGTTGAGGAAAACAACTACGAGCAGTACTTC | TRBJ2-7 | - | - | TRBV29-1
CASGFGTGVFEQFF | TGTGCTAGTGGTTTCGGGACAGGAGTCTTTGAGCAGTTCTTC | TRBJ2-1 | TRBD1 | many | TRBV12-5
CSAGRQALSGNTIYF | TGCAGTGCTGGAAGACAGGCCCTCTCTGGAAACACCATATATTTT | TRBJ1-3 | - | many | TRBV20-1
CANTVRGHNEQFF | TGTGCCAATACCGTGCGGGGGCACAATGAGCAGTTCTTC | TRBJ2-1 | - | - | TRBV13
CASSSVGVVIGEKLFF | TGCGCCAGCAGCTCCGTGGGGGTGGTTATAGGTGAAAAACTGTTTTTT | TRBJ1-4 | - | few | TRBV4-1
CASSQGVGMNTEAFF | TGTGCCAGCAGCCAAGGTGTAGGGATGAACACTGAAGCTTTCTTT | TRBJ1-1 | - | - | TRBV4-2
CSVADGWLGNQPQHF | TGCAGCGTTGCCGACGGCTGGCTAGGCAATCAGCCCCAGCATTTT | TRBJ1-5 | - | few | TRBV29-1
CSAKTSVQETQYF | TGCAGTGCCAAGACTAGCGTACAAGAGACCCAGTACTTC | TRBJ2-5 | TRBD2 | - | TRBV20-1
CASSQLRLGATGELFF | TGTGCCAGCAGCCAACTGAGGCTAGGGGCTACCGGGGAGCTGTTTTTT | TRBJ2-2 | - | - | TRBV3-1
CASSLWTVQETQYF | TGCGCCAGCAGCCTTTGGACGGTGCAAGAGACCCAGTACTTC | TRBJ2-5 | - | - | TRBV5-1
CASSEGTVGEAFF | TGTGCCAGCAGCGAAGGGACAGTTGGCGAAGCTTTCTTT | TRBJ1-1 | TRBD1 | few | TRBV9
CASRSPMGNQPQHF | TGTGCCAGCAGAAGTCCAATGGGCAATCAGCCCCAGCATTTT | TRBJ1-5 | - | - | TRBV2
CASSLKRGAYEQYF | TGTGCCAGCAGTTTAAAGCGGGGGGCGTACGAGCAGTACTTC | TRBJ2-7 | TRBD2 | - | TRBV27
CASSYPLAMGTAETQYF | TGTGCCAGCAGTTACCCCCTTGCGATGGGGACCGCGGAGACCCAGTACTTC | TRBJ2-5 | - | few | TRBV6-2/TRBV6-3